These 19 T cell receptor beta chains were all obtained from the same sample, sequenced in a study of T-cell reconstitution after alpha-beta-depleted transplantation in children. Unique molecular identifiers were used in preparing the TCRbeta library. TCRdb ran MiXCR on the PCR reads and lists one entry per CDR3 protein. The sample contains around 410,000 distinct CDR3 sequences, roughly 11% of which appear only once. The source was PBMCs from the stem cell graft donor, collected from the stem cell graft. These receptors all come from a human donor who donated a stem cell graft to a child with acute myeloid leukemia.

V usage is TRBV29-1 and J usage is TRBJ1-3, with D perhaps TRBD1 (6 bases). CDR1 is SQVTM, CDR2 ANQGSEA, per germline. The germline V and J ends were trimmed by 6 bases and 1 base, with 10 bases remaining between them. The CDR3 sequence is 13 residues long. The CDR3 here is CSVNRESGNTIYF. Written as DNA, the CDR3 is TGCAGCGTCAACAGGGAGTCTGGAAACACCATATATTTT.

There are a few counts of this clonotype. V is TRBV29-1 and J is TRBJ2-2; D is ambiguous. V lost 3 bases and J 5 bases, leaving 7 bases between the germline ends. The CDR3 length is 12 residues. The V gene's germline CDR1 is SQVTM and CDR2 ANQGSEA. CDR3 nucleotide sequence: TGCAGCGTTGACCTGGGGACCGGGGAGCTGTTTTTT. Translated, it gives CSVDLGTGELFF.

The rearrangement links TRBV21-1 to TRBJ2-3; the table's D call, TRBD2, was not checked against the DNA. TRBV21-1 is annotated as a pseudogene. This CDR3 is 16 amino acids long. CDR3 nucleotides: TGTGCCAGCAGCAAAGGGGTCGGGGAGAGCACAGATACGCAGTATTTT. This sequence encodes CASSKGVGESTDTQYF.

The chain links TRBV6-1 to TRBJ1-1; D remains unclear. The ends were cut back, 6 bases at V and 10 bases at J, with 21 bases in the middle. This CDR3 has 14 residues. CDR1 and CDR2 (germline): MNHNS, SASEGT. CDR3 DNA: TGTGCCAGCAGCCTGGTATTTACGCACCTAGGAGCTTTCTTT. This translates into CASSLVFTHLGAFF.

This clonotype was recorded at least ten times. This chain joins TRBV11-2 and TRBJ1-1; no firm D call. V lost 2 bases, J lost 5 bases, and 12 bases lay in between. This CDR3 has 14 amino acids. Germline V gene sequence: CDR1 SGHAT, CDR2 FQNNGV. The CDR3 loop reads CASSLNQVATEAFF. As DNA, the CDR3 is TGTGCCAGCAGCTTAAACCAGGTAGCAACTGAAGCTTTCTTT. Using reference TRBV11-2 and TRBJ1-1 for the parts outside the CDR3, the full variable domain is EAGVAQSPRYKIIEKRQSVAFWCNPISGHATLYWYQQILGQGPKLLIQFQNNGVVDDSQLPKDRFSAERLKGVDSTLKIQPAKLEDSAVYLCASSLNQVATEAFFGQGTRLTVV.

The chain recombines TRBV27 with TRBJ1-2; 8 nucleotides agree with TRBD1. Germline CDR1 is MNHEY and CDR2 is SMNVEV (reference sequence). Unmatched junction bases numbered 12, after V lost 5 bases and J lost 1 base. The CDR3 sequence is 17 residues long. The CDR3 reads CASSHGWQGASNYGYTF. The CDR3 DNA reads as TGTGCCAGCAGTCATGGCTGGCAGGGGGCAAGTAACTATGGCTACACCTTC.

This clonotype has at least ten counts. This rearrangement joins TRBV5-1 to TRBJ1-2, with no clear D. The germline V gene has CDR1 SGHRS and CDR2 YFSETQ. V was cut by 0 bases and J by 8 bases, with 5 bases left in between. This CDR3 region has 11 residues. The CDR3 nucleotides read TGCGCCAGCAGCTTGGGTGAAGGCTACACCTTC. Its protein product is CASSLGEGYTF.

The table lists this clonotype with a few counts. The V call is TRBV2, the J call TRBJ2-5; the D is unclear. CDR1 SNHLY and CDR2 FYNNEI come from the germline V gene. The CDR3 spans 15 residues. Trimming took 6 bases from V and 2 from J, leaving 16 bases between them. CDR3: CASSTPRAKQETQYF. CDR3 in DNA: TGTGCCAGCAGCACCCCTCGGGCGAAGCAAGAGACCCAGTACTTC.

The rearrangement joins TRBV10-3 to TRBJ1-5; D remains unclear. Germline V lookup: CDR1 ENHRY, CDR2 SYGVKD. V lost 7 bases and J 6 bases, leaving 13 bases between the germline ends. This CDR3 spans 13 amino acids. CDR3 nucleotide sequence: TGTGCCATCATGGCGGGGTTAAGTCAGCCCCAGCATTTT. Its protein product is CAIMAGLSQPQHF.

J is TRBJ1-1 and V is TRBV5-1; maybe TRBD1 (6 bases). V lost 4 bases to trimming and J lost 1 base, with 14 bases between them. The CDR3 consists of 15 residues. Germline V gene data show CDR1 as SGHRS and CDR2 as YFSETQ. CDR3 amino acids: CASSPLDSQNTEAFF. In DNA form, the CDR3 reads TGCGCCAGCAGCCCGTTGGACAGCCAGAACACTGAAGCTTTCTTT.

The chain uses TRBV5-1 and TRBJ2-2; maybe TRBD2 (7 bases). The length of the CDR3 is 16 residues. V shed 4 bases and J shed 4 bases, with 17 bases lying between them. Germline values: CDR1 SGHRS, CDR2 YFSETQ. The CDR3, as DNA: TGCGCCAGCAGCGTTGGGGGCGGGGGCCCCACCGGGGAGCTGTTTTTT. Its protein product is CASSVGGGGPTGELFF.

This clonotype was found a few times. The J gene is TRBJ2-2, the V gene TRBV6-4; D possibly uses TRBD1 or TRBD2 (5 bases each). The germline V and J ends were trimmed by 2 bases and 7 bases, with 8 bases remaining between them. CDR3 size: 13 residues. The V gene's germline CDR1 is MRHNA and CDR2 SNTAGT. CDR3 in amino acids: CASSDGTNGELFF. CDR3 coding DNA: TGTGCCAGCAGTGACGGGACGAACGGGGAGCTGTTTTTT.

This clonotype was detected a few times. For the CDR3, the DNA is TGCAGTGCCCGGGACCTCTATGGCTACACCTTC. Protein product: CSARDLYGYTF. V gene TRBV20-1 combines with J gene TRBJ1-2; D is possibly TRBD1 (5 bases). CDR1 and CDR2 (germline): DFQATT, SNEGSKA (reference sequence). The V end lost 6 bases, the J end lost 4 bases, and 9 bases lay between the germline ends. The CDR3 extends over 11 amino acids.

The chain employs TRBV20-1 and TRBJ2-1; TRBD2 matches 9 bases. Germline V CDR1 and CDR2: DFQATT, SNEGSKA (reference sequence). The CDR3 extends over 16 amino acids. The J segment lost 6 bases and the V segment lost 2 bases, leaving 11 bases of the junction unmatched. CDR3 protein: CSARTFSGRLGNEQFF. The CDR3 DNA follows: TGCAGTGCTAGAACCTTTAGCGGGAGACTGGGCAATGAGCAGTTCTTC.

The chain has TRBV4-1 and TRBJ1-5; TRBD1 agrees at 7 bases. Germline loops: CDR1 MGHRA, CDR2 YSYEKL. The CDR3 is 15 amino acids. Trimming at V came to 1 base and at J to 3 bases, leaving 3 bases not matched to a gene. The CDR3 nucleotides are TGCGCCAGCAGCCAAGGGGGACAGTTCAATCAGCCCCAGCATTTT. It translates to CASSQGGQFNQPQHF.

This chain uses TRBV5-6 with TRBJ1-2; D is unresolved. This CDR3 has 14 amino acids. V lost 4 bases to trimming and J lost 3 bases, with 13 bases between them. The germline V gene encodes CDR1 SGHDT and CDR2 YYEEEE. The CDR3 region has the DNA TGTGCCAGCAGCACCCCCGGGAGAGACTATGGCTACACCTTC. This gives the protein CASSTPGRDYGYTF. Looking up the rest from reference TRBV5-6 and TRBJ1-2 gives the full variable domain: DAGVTQSPTHLIKTRGQQVTLRCSPKSGHDTVSWYQQALGQGPQFIFQYYEEEERQRGNFPDRFSGHQFPNYSSELNVNALLLGDSALYLCASSTPGRDYGYTFGSGTRLTVV.

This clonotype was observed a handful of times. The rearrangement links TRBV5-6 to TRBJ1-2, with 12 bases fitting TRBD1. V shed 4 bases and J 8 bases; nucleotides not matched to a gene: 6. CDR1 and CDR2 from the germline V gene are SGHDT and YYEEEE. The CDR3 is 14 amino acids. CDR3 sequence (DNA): TGTGCCAGCAGCGGGGGACAGGGGGCGGTCGGCTACACCTTC. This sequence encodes CASSGGQGAVGYTF.

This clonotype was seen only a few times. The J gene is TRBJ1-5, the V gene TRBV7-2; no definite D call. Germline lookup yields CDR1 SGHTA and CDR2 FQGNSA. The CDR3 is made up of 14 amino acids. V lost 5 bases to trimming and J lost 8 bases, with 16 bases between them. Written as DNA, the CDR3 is TGTGCCAGCAGCCTTCGTGGTGGTTGGGAGCCCCAGCATTTT. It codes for CASSLRGGWEPQHF.

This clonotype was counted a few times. The CDR3 DNA is TGCAGTGCTAGAGATAGGTCGCTAAGCGAGCAGTACGTC. This sequence encodes CSARDRSLSEQYV. The chain links TRBV20-1 to TRBJ2-7; unclear D gene. Trimming cost V 0 bases and J 6 bases, with 12 bases left between them. This CDR3 region has 13 residues. Germline lookup yields CDR1 DFQATT and CDR2 SNEGSKA (reference sequence).